This T cell receptor beta chain was profiled in a study of blood T cell repertoires in COVID-19. Background on the study: The study drew acute and convalescent COVID-19 samples from the United States, Italy and Spain. PBMCs, B-cell-depleted T cells, or T cells were the source of the cDNA or gDNA that made up the material.

Trimming at V came to 3 bases and at J to 6 bases, leaving 7 bases not matched to a gene. The CDR3 length is 15 residues. CDR1 and CDR2 (germline): LGHDT, YNNKEL (reference sequence). Original processing notes: Counts of nucleated cells, estimated from reference gene primer amplification, were obtained. TCRdb's copy holds only in-frame clones and misses some; the assay was immunoSEQ multiplex PCR. Clonal size and the V and J genes are those of that table, whereas D and trimming came from the DNA. Found here are some 21,000 clones, around 88% of them singletons; the top ten hold 15% to 20%. This receptor was identified in a man aged 65-85 years with active COVID-19. The sequencing input was peripheral blood. The chain combines TRBV3-1 (or the pseudogene TRBV3-2) with TRBJ2-1; 8 bases align to TRBD2. The DNA of the CDR3 is TGTGCCAGCAGCCAGGCCGGGACTAGGAGCAATGAGCAGTTCTTC. Translating it yields CASSQAGTRSNEQFF.